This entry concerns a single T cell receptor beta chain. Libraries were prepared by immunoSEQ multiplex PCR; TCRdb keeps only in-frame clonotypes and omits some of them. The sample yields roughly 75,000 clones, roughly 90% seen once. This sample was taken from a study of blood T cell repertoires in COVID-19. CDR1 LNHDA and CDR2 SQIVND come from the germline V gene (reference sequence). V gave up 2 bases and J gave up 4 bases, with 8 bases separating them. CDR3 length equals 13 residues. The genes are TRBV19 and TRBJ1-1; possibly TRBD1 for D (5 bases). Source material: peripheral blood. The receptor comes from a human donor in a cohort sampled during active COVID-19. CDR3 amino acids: CASSIKRGTEAFF. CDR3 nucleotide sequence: TGTGCCAGTAGTATAAAAAGGGGCACTGAAGCTTTCTTT.